Presented here are 24 T cell receptor beta chains from one specimen sequenced in a study of T cell clonotyping in hematopoietic cell transplantation. Libraries were prepared by immunoSEQ multiplex PCR; TCRdb keeps only in-frame clonotypes and omits some of them. The sample records under 14,000 clones, approximately 91% being singletons. This specimen consisted of PBMCs, obtained 180 days after allogeneic stem cell transplant. The receptors derive from a male patient in his sixties or seventies who had an allogeneic stem cell transplant from an unrelated donor, so the T cells may come from the graft donor. Some clones in this sample may be carry-over from other donors' samples.

This clone was detected only once. The chain uses TRBV19 and TRBJ1-2; 7 bases map to TRBD1. This CDR3 region has 16 residues. Germline CDR1 reads LNHDA; CDR2 reads SQIVND (reference sequence). Germline trimming cut 3 bases from V and 8 bases from J; bases unmatched to any gene: 15. Here the CDR3 DNA reads TGTGCCAGTAGTATCAAGGGGGCCCTTGAGGTTCGAGGCTACACCTTC. Translating it yields CASSIKGALEVRGYTF. The full variable domain, its missing parts supplied by reference TRBV19 and TRBJ1-2, is DGGITQSPKYLFRKEGQNVTLSCEQNLNHDAMYWYRQDPGQGLRLIYYSQIVNDFQKGDIAEGYSVSREKKESFPLTVTSAQKNPTAFYLCASSIKGALEVRGYTFGSGTRLTVV.

The V and J genes are TRBV10-3 and TRBJ2-7; 10 bases map to TRBD1. Germline loops: CDR1 ENHRY, CDR2 SYGVKD. The CDR3 contains 13 residues. V shed 10 bases, J shed 2 bases, and the junction held 5 bases outside the gene matches. CDR3 in amino acids: CATTGTGAYEQYF. CDR3 nucleotides: TGTGCCACCACCGGGACAGGGGCCTACGAGCAGTACTTC.

This chain joins TRBV11-1 and TRBJ1-2, with D perhaps matching TRBD1 (5 bases). The V gene's germline CDR1 is SGHAT and CDR2 FQDESV (reference sequence). V lost 6 bases, J lost 5 bases, and 10 bases lay in between. The CDR3 contains 12 residues. The CDR3 bases are TGTGCCAGCAGTCGGGACGGATATGGCTACACCTTC. Its translation: CASSRDGYGYTF.

J is TRBJ2-5 and V is TRBV2, with 13 bases lining up with TRBD2. The CDR3 contains 15 residues. J gave up 5 bases and V 6 bases, and 6 bases lay outside the gene matches. Germline CDR1 reads SNHLY; CDR2 reads FYNNEI. CDR3 bases: TGTGCCAGCAGGAGCACTAGCGGGGGGGCGGAGACCCAGTACTTC. Amino acid sequence: CASRSTSGGAETQYF.

The chain has TRBV7-9 and TRBJ2-2; D assignment may be TRBD1 or TRBD2 (6 bases each). CDR3 size: 14 residues. CDR1 and CDR2 (germline): SEHNR, FQNEAQ (reference sequence). The V end was cut by 6 bases, the J end by 3 bases, with 11 bases between. CDR3 sequence reads: CASSPRGDTGELFF. The CDR3 region has the DNA TGTGCCAGCAGTCCAAGGGGGGACACCGGGGAGCTGTTTTTT.

This chain connects TRBV4-3 to TRBJ2-1; tentatively, D is TRBD1 (6 bases). V was cut by 0 bases and J by 5 bases, with 14 bases left in between. The germline CDR1 and CDR2 sequences are LGHNA and YSLEER. The CDR3 has 16 amino acids. CDR3 sequence (DNA): TGCGCCAGCAGCCAAGAACCAGGGGCAGCCAACAATGAGCAGTTCTTC. This translates into CASSQEPGAANNEQFF.

The rearrangement links TRBV19 to TRBJ2-5; either TRBD1 or TRBD2 may supply D (5 bases each). This CDR3 has 13 residues. Germline values: CDR1 LNHDA, CDR2 SQIVND (reference sequence). The V gene lost 6 bases and the J gene lost 1 base, with 9 bases spanning the gap. The CDR3 region has the DNA TGTGCCAGTAGGGAGAGGGGCCAAGAGACCCAGTACTTC. Protein: CASRERGQETQYF.

This chain connects TRBV6-1 to TRBJ2-5, with D perhaps TRBD2 (6 bases). The V gene lost 5 bases and the J gene lost 4 bases, with 11 bases spanning the gap. This CDR3 comprises 13 residues. Germline V gene sequence: CDR1 MNHNS, CDR2 SASEGT. As DNA, the CDR3 is TGTGCCAGCAGTCCTCGGAGGGGAGAGACCCAGTACTTC. As protein: CASSPRRGETQYF.

J is TRBJ2-7 and V is TRBV11-1; D gene ambiguous. CDR1 is SGHAT, CDR2 FQDESV, per germline (reference sequence). This CDR3 has 13 residues. V gave up 2 bases and J gave up 1 base, with 6 bases separating them. The CDR3 nucleotides read TGTGCCAGCAGCTTATTTGCATCCTACGAGCAGTACTTC. Protein product: CASSLFASYEQYF. The variable domain in full, with the rest retrieved from reference TRBV11-1 and TRBJ2-7, is EAEVAQSPRYKITEKSQAVAFWCDPISGHATLYWYRQILGQGPELLVQFQDESVVDDSQLPKDRFSAERLKGVDSTLKIQPAELGDSAMYLCASSLFASYEQYFGPGTRLTVT.

The chain employs TRBV5-1 and TRBJ1-6; 7 positions agree with TRBD1. Germline V gene sequence: CDR1 SGHRS, CDR2 YFSETQ. The CDR3 runs 14 residues. V gave up 1 base and J gave up 8 bases; unmatched junction bases: 3. CDR3 region: CASSLTGEDSPLHF. CDR3 DNA: TGCGCCAGCAGCTTGACAGGGGAGGATTCACCCCTCCACTTT.

In nucleotides, the CDR3 is TGTGCCAGCAGTGAAGTCTTGCAGGGCAAGAACACCTTC. Translated, it gives CASSEVLQGKNTF. The rearrangement uses TRBV6-1 and TRBJ1-2; tentative D call: TRBD1 (5 bases). Per germline, CDR1 MNHNS and CDR2 SASEGT. The V gene lost 1 base and the J gene lost 12 bases, with 15 bases spanning the gap. This CDR3 spans 13 amino acids.

The chain couples TRBV5-4 to TRBJ2-4; D is unresolved. Germline CDR1 SGHNT, CDR2 YYREEE (reference sequence). CDR3 length: 16 amino acids. V lost 0 bases, J lost 1 base, and 11 bases lay in between. The CDR3 nucleotides read TGTGCCAGCAGCTTGGCAGGAACGGAGGCCAAAAACATTCAGTACTTC. Translation: CASSLAGTEAKNIQYF.

The rearrangement links TRBV6-5 to TRBJ1-2; the D gene is possibly TRBD1 (6 bases). CDR1 and CDR2 (germline): MNHEY, SVGAGI. This CDR3 is 14 amino acids long. V was shortened by 5 bases and J by 7 bases, with 17 bases between the two germline ends. CDR3 protein: CASSLQGGKSGYTF. CDR3 DNA sequence: TGTGCCAGCAGTCTACAGGGTGGAAAGAGTGGCTACACCTTC.

The chain carries TRBV6-5 and TRBJ1-2; 8 nucleotides match TRBD1. CDR1 and CDR2 (germline): MNHEY, SVGAGI. The ends lost 8 bases at V and 8 bases at J; junction bases unmatched: 13. The CDR3 runs to 14 residues. The CDR3 sequence is CASRETGAAGGYTF. Here the CDR3 DNA reads TGTGCCAGCCGAGAGACAGGGGCCGCGGGGGGCTACACCTTC.

CDR3 residues: CASSLRGNTEAFF. The CDR3 coding sequence is TGCGCCAGCAGCTTACGGGGGAACACTGAAGCTTTCTTT. The chain combines TRBV5-1 with TRBJ1-1; D gene ambiguous. The CDR3 extends over 13 amino acids. Trimming took off 2 bases at V and 1 base at J, with 6 bases between the two ends. Germline V CDR1 and CDR2: SGHRS, YFSETQ.

The CDR3 coding sequence is TGTGCCAGCAGTGACTCAGGGGCAGGGAGGGAGTATGGCTACACCTTC. Translation gives CASSDSGAGREYGYTF. The V call is TRBV25-1, the J call TRBJ1-2; perhaps TRBD1 as D (6 bases). CDR3 size: 16 residues. V was cut by 3 bases and J by 5 bases, with 19 bases left in between. Germline CDR1 and CDR2: MGHDK and SYGVNS.

This clone was seen just once. The chain recombines TRBV7-2 with TRBJ1-1; possible D gene TRBD1, 6 bases. V was cut by 4 bases and J by 3 bases, with 12 bases left in between. The CDR3 is 14 residues long. From germline, CDR1 is SGHTA and CDR2 FQGNSA. CDR3 sequence (DNA): TGTGCCAGCAGCTCGACAGGTTCGTACACTGAAGCTTTCTTT. This translates into CASSSTGSYTEAFF.

This chain uses TRBV4-1 with TRBJ2-7, with a tentative D call TRBD2 (6 bases). CDR3 size: 13 residues. V dropped 4 bases and J dropped 4 bases, with 11 bases sitting between them. Per germline, CDR1 MGHRA and CDR2 YSYEKL. CDR3 nucleotides: TGCGCCAGCAGCCCTGGGGGGTGGTACGAGCAGTACTTC. Encoded protein: CASSPGGWYEQYF.

V is TRBV4-3 and J is TRBJ1-2; D is perhaps TRBD1 (6 bases). Germline CDR1 reads LGHNA; CDR2 reads YSLEER. There are 17 residues in the CDR3. V was clipped by 3 bases and J by 4 bases, with 21 bases between them. DNA for the CDR3: TGCGCCAGCAGCCAGGCTTTTGGGGGGGCGGCTACCTATGGCTACACCTTC. It translates to CASSQAFGGAATYGYTF.

The V and J genes are TRBV19 and TRBJ1-5, with 9 nucleotides matching TRBD1. The CDR3 has 16 residues. The germline V gene encodes CDR1 LNHDA and CDR2 SQIVND (reference sequence). With V trimmed by 2 bases and J by 11 bases, 13 bases remained unmatched. In nucleotides, the CDR3 is TGTGCCAGTAGTATACCTCCGGGACAGGGTTTTTCGGCCCAGCATTTT. Translating it yields CASSIPPGQGFSAQHF. The complete variable domain, with remaining parts taken from reference TRBV19 and TRBJ1-5, reads DGGITQSPKYLFRKEGQNVTLSCEQNLNHDAMYWYRQDPGQGLRLIYYSQIVNDFQKGDIAEGYSVSREKKESFPLTVTSAQKNPTAFYLCASSIPPGQGFSAQHFGDGTRLSIL.

The genes are TRBV6-5 and TRBJ1-2; D gene unclear. The CDR3 sequence is 14 residues long. Germline V CDR1 and CDR2: MNHEY, SVGAGI. V lost 7 bases to trimming and J lost 6 bases, with 18 bases between them. The CDR3 region has the DNA TGTGCCAGCACCCCGGCTGAGCCCGGCGATGGCTACACCTTC. Protein product: CASTPAEPGDGYTF.

This chain links TRBV4-3 with TRBJ1-2; a possible D gene is TRBD1 (5 bases). Germline lookup yields CDR1 LGHNA and CDR2 YSLEER. The V end was cut by 0 bases, the J end by 4 bases, with 15 bases between. The CDR3 totals 16 residues. DNA for the CDR3: TGCGCCAGCAGCCAAGATCGGAGGGGACCTATCTATGGCTACACCTTC. Residues: CASSQDRRGPIYGYTF.

This clone has only one observation. The gene calls are TRBV12-5 and TRBJ2-7; 9 bases match TRBD1. The CDR3 contains 15 residues. The germline gives CDR1 LGHNT, CDR2 FRNRAP. After removal of 4 bases from V and 7 bases from J, the junction contained 11 bases not matched to a gene. CDR3 DNA sequence: TGTGCTAGTGGTTCACCAGGACAGGGGAGGCGGGAGCAGTACTTC. It yields the protein CASGSPGQGRREQYF.

The chain uses TRBV19 and TRBJ1-4; a weak D match, TRBD1 (5 bases). CDR3 length: 15 residues. V was trimmed by 6 bases and J by 0 bases, leaving 11 bases between them. Germline assignment: CDR1 LNHDA and CDR2 SQIVND (reference sequence). CDR3: CASSKEGSTNEKLFF. The CDR3 coding sequence is TGTGCCAGTAGCAAAGAGGGGTCAACTAATGAAAAACTGTTTTTT. The variable domain in full, with the rest retrieved from reference TRBV19 and TRBJ1-4, is DGGITQSPKYLFRKEGQNVTLSCEQNLNHDAMYWYRQDPGQGLRLIYYSQIVNDFQKGDIAEGYSVSREKKESFPLTVTSAQKNPTAFYLCASSKEGSTNEKLFFGSGTQLSVL.